This TCR beta chain comes out of a study of control samples from healthy donors and cancer patients. Repertoires were generated with immunoSEQ multiplex PCR, while TCRdb's copy carries only in-frame clones and drops some. The sample carries fewer than 200,000 clones, roughly 90% recorded once. Trimming stripped 6 bases from V and 2 bases from J, with 10 bases between. This CDR3 has 13 residues. Looked up from germline, CDR1 is KGHSH and CDR2 is LQKENI. The V call is TRBV18, the J call TRBJ2-5; a weak D match, TRBD1 (6 bases). This TCR was sampled from a man aged 30 to 45 in good health. The sample was blood. The CDR3 region is CASSQGQQETQYF. CDR3 DNA sequence: TGTGCCAGCTCTCAAGGACAGCAAGAGACCCAGTACTTC.